This T cell receptor beta chain derives from a study of identical twins. After template switching added a universal primer site, the resulting cDNA carried unique molecular identifiers. Each CDR3 protein gets one entry after TCRdb re-called the 5' RACE reads with MiXCR. There are about 790,000 distinct CDR3 sequences in the sample; 18% occur only once, and 13% lies in the top ten. This clonotype was counted a few times. V lost 4 bases and J lost 2, with 11 bases in between. This CDR3 comprises 13 residues. Looked up from germline, CDR1 is SQVTM and CDR2 is ANQGSEA. This sample also appeared in a second study, on T cells expressing NK-cell markers. That report notes: For four donors, these clonotypes were likewise the leading ones in the CD3+CD56-NKG2C+ fraction.

This sequence joins TRBV29-1 and TRBJ1-1, with D perhaps TRBD1 (5 bases). The source is a woman aged 18-29 years in good health. Sample: PBMCs. Written as DNA, the CDR3 is TGCAGCGTTGTGGTAGGGACTAACACTGAAGCTTTCTTT. The encoded protein is CSVVVGTNTEAFF.